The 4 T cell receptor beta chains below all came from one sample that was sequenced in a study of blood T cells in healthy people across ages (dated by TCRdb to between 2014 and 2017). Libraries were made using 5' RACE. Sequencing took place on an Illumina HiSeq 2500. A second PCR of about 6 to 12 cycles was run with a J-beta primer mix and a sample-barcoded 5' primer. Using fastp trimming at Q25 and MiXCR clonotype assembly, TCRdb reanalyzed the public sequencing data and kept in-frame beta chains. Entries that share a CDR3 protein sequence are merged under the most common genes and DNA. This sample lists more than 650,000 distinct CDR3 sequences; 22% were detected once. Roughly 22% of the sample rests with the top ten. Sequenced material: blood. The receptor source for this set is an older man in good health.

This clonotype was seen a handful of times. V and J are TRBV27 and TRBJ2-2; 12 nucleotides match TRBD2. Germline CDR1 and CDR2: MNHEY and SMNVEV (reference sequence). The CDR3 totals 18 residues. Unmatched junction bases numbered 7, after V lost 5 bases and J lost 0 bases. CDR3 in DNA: TGTGCCAGCAGTCGCCAACTAGCGGGGGGTACGAACACCGGGGAGCTGTTTTTT. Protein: CASSRQLAGGTNTGELFF.

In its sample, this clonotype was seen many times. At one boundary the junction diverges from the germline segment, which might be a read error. The CDR3: CASSLGTTQETQYF. In nucleotides, the CDR3 is TGTGCCAGCAGCTTAGGGACGACCCAAGAGACCCAGTACTTC. The rearrangement uses TRBV5-1 and TRBJ2-5; the D call may be TRBD1 or TRBD2 (5 bases each). CDR1 and CDR2 (germline): SGHRS, YFSETQ. The CDR3 extends over 14 amino acids.

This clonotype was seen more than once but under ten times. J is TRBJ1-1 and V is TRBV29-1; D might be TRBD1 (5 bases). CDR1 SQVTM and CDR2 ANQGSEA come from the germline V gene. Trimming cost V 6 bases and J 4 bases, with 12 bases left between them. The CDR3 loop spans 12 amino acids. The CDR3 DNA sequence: TGCAGCGTGGGGCCCCGGGGCACTGAAGCTTTCTTT. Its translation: CSVGPRGTEAFF.

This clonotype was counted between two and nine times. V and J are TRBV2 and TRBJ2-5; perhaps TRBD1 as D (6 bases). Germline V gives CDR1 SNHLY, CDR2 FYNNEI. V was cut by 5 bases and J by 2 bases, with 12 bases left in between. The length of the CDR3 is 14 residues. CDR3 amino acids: CASSFIGTQETQYF. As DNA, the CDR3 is TGTGCCAGCAGTTTCATAGGGACACAAGAGACCCAGTACTTC.